These 10 T cell receptor beta chains originate from one sample sequenced in a study of blood T cells in healthy people across ages. Combining a sample-barcoded 5' primer with a J-beta primer mix, a second PCR ran for roughly 6 to 12 cycles. MiXCR, applied by TCRdb to the 5' RACE reads, yields one record per CDR3 protein. The sample consists of 1.5 million to 2 million distinct CDR3 sequences, 30% to 35% of them appearing once. Sequencing input: blood. Receptors were obtained from a woman in her 30s in good health.

The table lists this clonotype with a count of one. The rearrangement links TRBV30 to TRBJ1-5, with TRBD1 identical over 11 bases. The CDR3 has 17 amino acids. V trimming: 3 bases; J trimming: 1 base; junction bases outside the gene matches: 8. CDR1 and CDR2 from the germline V gene are GTSNPN and SVGIG (reference sequence). CDR3 bases: TGTGCCTGGAGCCGATGGACAGGGGGCGTCAGCAATCAGCCCCAGCATTTT. Translation: CAWSRWTGGVSNQPQHF.

This sequence joins TRBV11-2 and TRBJ1-6, with 7 nucleotides matching TRBD1. Germline V gene data show CDR1 as SGHAT and CDR2 as FQNNGV. The CDR3 contains 17 residues. V lost 6 bases and J lost 0; bases outside the gene matches: 8. CDR3 residues: CASRKTRGSSYNSPLHF. The CDR3 bases are TGTGCCAGCAGAAAAACCAGGGGGAGCTCCTATAATTCACCCCTCCACTTT.

This clonotype has only a few counts. The chain carries TRBV12-3 or TRBV12-4 and TRBJ1-3, with TRBD1 matching 8 bases. The CDR3 is 15 amino acids. V shed 7 bases and J 0 bases; nucleotides not matched to a gene: 5. In nucleotides, the CDR3 is TGTGCCAGCACCCGGGACAGGAGCTCTGGAAACACCATATATTTT. This encodes CASTRDRSSGNTIYF.

This clonotype was seen a few times. The chain links TRBV9 to TRBJ2-3, with D unresolved. The V gene's germline CDR1 is SGDLS and CDR2 YYNGEE. V was pared by 3 bases and J by 1 base, with 21 bases between. CDR3 length: 18 residues. The CDR3 DNA reads as TGTGCCAGCAGCGCCGAATCCCTACAGTCACGGCGCACAGATACGCAGTATTTT. Its translation: CASSAESLQSRRTDTQYF.

Written as DNA, the CDR3 is TGTGCCAGCAGTGAAATACTACAGGGCGAAAAACTGTTTTTT. This sequence encodes CASSEILQGEKLFF. The chain joins TRBV6-1 to TRBJ1-4; TRBD1 is a possible D gene (6 bases). Trimming removed 2 bases at V and 8 bases at J, with 12 bases between. The CDR3 spans 14 residues. The germline V gene encodes CDR1 MNHNS and CDR2 SASEGT.

This clonotype was observed a few times. The J gene is TRBJ1-5, the V gene TRBV27, with 9 bases fitting TRBD1. The CDR3 runs 12 residues. Germline-derived CDR1 and CDR2 are MNHEY and SMNVEV (reference sequence). V trimming: 5 bases; J trimming: 9 bases; junction bases outside the gene matches: 2. CDR3 sequence: CASSTGGTPQHF. Here the CDR3 DNA reads TGTGCCAGCAGTACAGGGGGCACGCCCCAGCATTTT.

The table lists this clonotype with a few counts. The CDR3 sequence: CASSLSASGSGEQFF. The CDR3 region has the DNA TGTGCCAGCAGCTTGTCGGCTAGCGGGAGCGGTGAGCAGTTCTTC. The chain couples TRBV5-4 to TRBJ2-1; 10 bases are a match to TRBD2. Per the germline V gene, CDR1 is SGHNT and CDR2 is YYREEE (reference sequence). The CDR3 loop spans 15 amino acids. J gave up 9 bases and V 1 base, and 7 bases lay outside the gene matches.

CDR3 loop: CSARVEPEGEAFF. The CDR3 nucleotides are TGCAGTGCTAGAGTCGAGCCAGAGGGTGAAGCTTTCTTT. The V gene is TRBV20-1, the J gene TRBJ1-1; no clear D gene. The V gene lost 1 base and the J gene lost 7 bases, with 13 bases spanning the gap. The length of the CDR3 is 13 residues. From germline, CDR1 is DFQATT and CDR2 SNEGSKA (reference sequence).

The sample holds a few counts of this clonotype. The rearrangement joins TRBV6-6 to TRBJ1-2; D is undetermined. Trimming shortened V by 4 bases and J by 4 bases, and 16 bases separated the two germline ends. Germline V gene data show CDR1 as MNHNY and CDR2 as SVGAGI (reference sequence). This CDR3 is 15 amino acids long. The CDR3 coding sequence is TGTGCCAGCAGTTCGGCAAATCCGCGAATCTATGGCTACACCTTC. This gives the protein CASSSANPRIYGYTF.

The genes are TRBV7-6 and TRBJ1-5; weak D call: TRBD1 (6 bases). In germline, CDR1 is SGHVS, CDR2 FNYEAQ. The CDR3 loop spans 17 amino acids. The V and J ends lost 5 bases and 1 base respectively, with 18 bases between them. The CDR3, as DNA: TGTGCCAGCAGCGAGATAGGGGGTGAGGGCAGCAATCAGCCCCAGCATTTT. This codes for CASSEIGGEGSNQPQHF.